This is a list of T cell receptor beta chains from one sample in a study of regulatory T cells in long-lasting Graves disease. TCRdb reprocessed the multiplex PCR reads via MiXCR and lists one record per CDR3 protein. The data show hundreds of thousands of distinct CDR3 sequences, roughly 14% seen once. Separately, the same data were catalogued under a study of T cells in Graves' hyperthyroidism and ophthalmopathy.

The sample in question was peripheral blood mononuclear cells (PBMCs), obtained at new diagnosis, from a patient treated with antithyroid drugs. These receptor sequences come from a man aged 25-45 years with Graves disease. The CDR3 runs from the conserved cysteine through the conserved F or W. The order of the fields is V gene, J gene, D gene, clone size, CDR3 protein, CDR3 DNA. D genes are given only for firm matches. Not all rows give a size; the values are once, few, many and, for expanded clones, a class.

>TRBV7-2|TRBJ2-3|.|.
CASSLDFRRDTQYF
TGTGCCAGCAGCTTAGATTTCCGGAGAGATACGCAGTATTTT
>TRBV5-1|TRBJ2-1|TRBD1|few
CASWNRDRGLEQFF
TGCGCCAGCTGGAACCGGGACAGGGGGCTTGAGCAGTTCTTC
>TRBV3-1|TRBJ2-1|TRBD2|few
CASQKRGRTSGSSYNEQFF
TGTGCCAGCCAAAAGCGAGGGAGGACTAGCGGGAGCTCCTACAATGAGCAGTTCTTC
>TRBV7-9|TRBJ1-6|.|many
CASSLVTNSPLHF
TGTGCCAGCAGCTTAGTGACAAATTCACCCCTCCACTTT
>TRBV12-5|TRBJ1-5|.|.
CASARAGNQPQHF
TGTGCTAGTGCCAGGGCAGGAAATCAGCCCCAGCATTTT
>TRBV12-3/TRBV12-4|TRBJ2-1|.|many
CASSPGRRNEQFF
TGTGCCAGCAGTCCGGGCCGAAGGAATGAGCAGTTCTTC
>TRBV20-1|TRBJ2-5|.|few
CSATPRETQYF
TGCAGTGCTACCCCTCGGGAGACCCAGTACTTC
>TRBV2|TRBJ1-1|.|many
CASSADSPTEAFF
TGTGCCAGCAGCGCCGACAGCCCCACTGAAGCTTTCTTT
>TRBV5-8|TRBJ2-7|TRBD1|many
CASSPDRGITYEQYF
TGTGCCAGCAGCCCGGACAGGGGGATTACCTACGAGCAGTACTTC
>TRBV18|TRBJ2-7|.|many
CASSTRDTYEQYF
TGTGCCAGCTCTACCCGGGACACCTACGAGCAGTACTTC
>TRBV15|TRBJ1-1|.|many
CATSRPSSGDTEAFF
TGTGCCACCAGCAGACCTTCCTCCGGGGACACTGAAGCTTTCTTT
>TRBV24-1|TRBJ2-1|TRBD1|.
CATSDPGQGTYNEQFF
TGTGCCACCAGTGATCCGGGACAGGGGACCTACAATGAGCAGTTCTTC
>TRBV27|TRBJ1-2|TRBD1|many
CASSFTPAGGVGYGYTF
TGTGCCAGCAGTTTTACGCCGGCAGGGGGCGTCGGCTATGGCTACACCTTC
>TRBV5-6|TRBJ2-6|.|few
CASSPGDSGANVLTF
TGTGCCAGCAGCCCCGGGGACTCTGGGGCCAACGTCCTGACTTTC
>TRBV20-1|TRBJ1-6|.|.
CSATTGSGGSSPLHF
TGCAGTGCAACAACAGGCTCAGGCGGTAGTTCACCCCTCCACTTT
>TRBV12-3/TRBV12-4|TRBJ2-1|TRBD2|many
CASSPPGLANEQFF
TGTGCCAGCAGTCCACCGGGACTAGCTAACGAGCAGTTCTTC
>TRBV28|TRBJ2-1|TRBD1|many
CASSSPGTGSNEQFF
TGTGCCAGCTCGAGCCCCGGGACAGGGTCCAATGAGCAGTTCTTC
>TRBV5-1|TRBJ1-1|.|.
CASTLDGGLTEAFF
TGCGCCAGTACCCTGGATGGGGGATTGACTGAAGCTTTCTTT
>TRBV10-3|TRBJ2-3|TRBD1|.
CAISDRVTDTQYF
TGTGCCATATCGGACAGGGTCACAGATACGCAGTATTTT
>TRBV5-1|TRBJ2-7|.|.
CASSNGYEQDF
TGCGCCAGCAGTAACGGCTACGAGCAGGACTTC
>TRBV28|TRBJ2-7|.|many
CASRRTSYEQYF
TGTGCCAGCAGACGGACATCCTACGAGCAGTACTTC
>TRBV19|TRBJ1-1|.|many
CASSNRVGGTEAFF
TGTGCCAGTAGTAACAGGGTTGGCGGGACTGAAGCTTTCTTT
>TRBV27|TRBJ1-5|.|few
CASRSRVTGLGPQHF
TGTGCCAGCAGGTCGCGGGTGACAGGATTGGGGCCCCAGCATTTT
>TRBV20-1|TRBJ2-3|.|.
CSARDQGWAEDTQYF
TGCAGTGCTAGAGACCAGGGGTGGGCAGAAGATACGCAGTATTTT
>TRBV20-1|TRBJ2-7|TRBD2|few
CSAPGTSWGQYF
TGCAGTGCTCCCGGGACTAGCTGGGGCCAGTACTTC
>TRBV7-3|TRBJ2-7|TRBD1|.
CASSYDRDDEQYF
TGTGCCAGCAGCTACGACAGGGATGACGAGCAGTACTTC
>TRBV7-9|TRBJ2-7|.|many
CASNTPAAEQYF
TGTGCCAGCAACACACCGGCCGCCGAGCAGTACTTC
>TRBV3-1|TRBJ2-3|TRBD2|many
CASGTSGTADTQYF
TGTGCCAGCGGAACTAGCGGGACCGCAGATACGCAGTATTTT
>TRBV20-1|TRBJ1-2|.|many
CSARDTVNYGYTF
TGCAGTGCTAGAGACACGGTGAACTATGGCTACACCTTC